The 21 T cell receptor beta chains below come from one sample, sequenced in a study of blood T cell repertoires in COVID-19. Only in-frame clones appear in the TCRdb table, and some are missing; sequencing was by immunoSEQ multiplex PCR. The sample includes about 190,000 clones, almost 90% of them seen just once. The sample consisted of peripheral blood. Every receptor here comes from a man aged 45-65 years with acute or convalescent COVID-19.

CDR3 in amino acids: CASSLQGRGQTSPLHF. The CDR3 bases are TGTGCCAGCTCACTTCAAGGCAGGGGGCAGACTTCACCCCTCCACTTT. The chain carries TRBV18 and TRBJ1-6; 8 bases match TRBD1. With 4 bases clipped from V and 9 bases from J, the junction kept 11 bases outside the gene matches. This CDR3 has 16 residues. The germline V gene has CDR1 KGHSH and CDR2 LQKENI.

The chain carries TRBV19 and TRBJ2-7, with TRBD2 matching over 11 bases. CDR1 is LNHDA and CDR2 is SQIVND in the germline V gene (reference sequence). Trimming cost V 3 bases and J 0 bases; bases outside gene matches: 10. The CDR3 length is 18 residues. This CDR3 reads CASSMGLAGGRSSYEQYF. The CDR3, as DNA: TGTGCCAGTAGTATGGGTCTAGCGGGAGGACGGAGCTCCTACGAGCAGTACTTC.

This clone was observed a single time. The identical CDR3 is also encoded by other nucleotide sequences in the sample. The chain is built from TRBV29-1 and TRBJ2-1; TRBD2 is a possible D gene (5 bases). The germline V gene has CDR1 SQVTM and CDR2 ANQGSEA. V gave up 6 bases and J gave up 3 bases, with 6 bases separating them. The CDR3 length is 11 residues. The CDR3 DNA is TGCAGCGTCCGGGACTACAATGAGCAGTTCTTC. It encodes CSVRDYNEQFF.

The V call is TRBV6-2 or TRBV6-3, the J call TRBJ2-7, with 7 positions matching TRBD2. The CDR3 is made up of 14 amino acids. V shed 4 bases and J 3 bases; nucleotides not matched to a gene: 6. Germline CDR1 MNHEY, CDR2 SVGEGT. The CDR3 DNA reads as TGTGCCAGCAGTTCCCCGACTAGCAACTACGAGCAGTACGTC. Residues: CASSSPTSNYEQYV.

The V call is TRBV2, the J call TRBJ1-5; 9 positions agree with TRBD1. CDR1 and CDR2 (germline): SNHLY, FYNNEI. The CDR3 is 18 residues long. V shed 1 base and J 6 bases; nucleotides not matched to a gene: 13. DNA for the CDR3: TGTGCCAGCAGTGAAGAACGGTGGGGACAGGGTTCAGGTCAGCCCCAGCATTTT. It translates to CASSEERWGQGSGQPQHF.

This chain's CDR3 is CASRDTGTGNTIYF. CDR3 sequence (DNA): TGTGCCAGCAGGGATACAGGGACTGGAAACACCATATATTTT. This chain connects TRBV6-5 to TRBJ1-3; maybe TRBD1 (6 bases). V was pared by 6 bases and J by 2 bases, with 11 bases between. The germline V gene has CDR1 MNHEY and CDR2 SVGAGI. There are 14 residues in the CDR3.

This chain links TRBV7-2 with TRBJ1-1, with D possibly being TRBD1 (6 bases). Trimming pared 6 bases from V and 1 base from J, leaving 15 bases between. The length of the CDR3 is 15 residues. CDR1 and CDR2 (germline): SGHTA, FQGNSA. CDR3 coding DNA: TGTGCCAGCAGTACACAGGGAATGGGGAACACTGAAGCTTTCTTT. Its protein is CASSTQGMGNTEAFF.

The chain links TRBV10-3 to TRBJ1-4; 7 bases are a match to TRBD1. Germline V gene lookup returns CDR1 ENHRY and CDR2 SYGVKD. The CDR3 extends over 14 amino acids. V dropped 3 bases and J dropped 4; count of bases not matched to a gene: 2. The CDR3 sequence is CAISEGTDNEKLFF. The CDR3 DNA reads as TGTGCCATCAGTGAAGGGACAGATAATGAAAAACTGTTTTTT.

This CDR3 reads CASSVGPGGIGGTDTQYF. The CDR3 bases are TGTGCCAGCAGCGTAGGACCTGGGGGGATTGGTGGCACAGATACGCAGTATTTT. This rearrangement joins TRBV9 to TRBJ2-3; D is possibly TRBD2 (6 bases). This CDR3 region has 18 residues. Deletions cut 0 bases from V and 1 base from J, with 18 bases between. Germline V CDR1 and CDR2: SGDLS, YYNGEE.

This clone was picked up one time. V and J are TRBV27 and TRBJ2-2, with D tentatively TRBD1 (6 bases). The germline V gene has CDR1 MNHEY and CDR2 SMNVEV (reference sequence). The CDR3 covers 16 residues. V gave up 0 bases and J gave up 3 bases, with 11 bases separating them. The DNA for the CDR3 is TGTGCCAGCAGTTTATCCACAGGGCTGTACACCGGGGAGCTGTTTTTT. Translated, it gives CASSLSTGLYTGELFF.

This chain uses TRBV27 with TRBJ2-1; D is perhaps TRBD2 (6 bases). Per the germline V gene, CDR1 is MNHEY and CDR2 is SMNVEV (reference sequence). This CDR3 is 13 amino acids long. V lost 7 bases, J lost 10 bases, and 17 bases lay in between. Here the CDR3 reads CASTQGLLAEQFF. In DNA form, the CDR3 reads TGTGCCAGCACCCAAGGGTTGCTAGCGGAGCAGTTCTTC.

This clone appeared a few times. The sample contains more than one DNA sequence encoding this CDR3. This sequence joins TRBV18 and TRBJ1-5, with D possibly being TRBD1 (6 bases). This CDR3 contains 14 residues. Germline V gives CDR1 KGHSH, CDR2 LQKENI. V was pared by 3 bases and J by 2 bases, with 8 bases between. DNA for the CDR3: TGTGCCAGCTCACCTAACAGGGGCAATCAGCCCCAGCATTTT. Amino acids: CASSPNRGNQPQHF.

The rearrangement joins TRBV5-4 to TRBJ2-3, with D tentatively TRBD1 (6 bases). The CDR3 is 16 residues long. Germline V lookup: CDR1 SGHNT, CDR2 YYREEE (reference sequence). V was pared by 0 bases and J by 0 bases, with 11 bases between. The CDR3 is CASSLDARGSTDTQYF. The CDR3 coding sequence is TGTGCCAGCAGCTTGGATGCCAGGGGTAGCACAGATACGCAGTATTTT. The full variable domain, rest sourced from reference TRBV5-4 and TRBJ2-3, is ETGVTQSPTHLIKTRGQQVTLRCSSQSGHNTVSWYQQALGQGPQFIFQYYREEENGRGNFPPRFSGLQFPNYSSELNVNALELDDSALYLCASSLDARGSTDTQYFGPGTRLTVL.

This clone was counted only a few times. The chain carries TRBV10-3 and TRBJ2-7; a weak D match, TRBD1 (6 bases). Between the trimmed V and J ends, which lost 3 bases and 4 bases, there was a span of 10 bases. The germline V gene encodes CDR1 ENHRY and CDR2 SYGVKD. The CDR3 loop spans 13 amino acids. The CDR3 region is CAISDRQVYEQYF. CDR3 nucleotide sequence: TGTGCCATCAGTGATCGACAGGTGTACGAGCAGTACTTC.

The chain couples TRBV9 to TRBJ2-7, with 7 bases identical to TRBD2. Germline V gene sequence: CDR1 SGDLS, CDR2 YYNGEE. The CDR3 runs 15 residues. Trimming cost V 4 bases and J 5 bases; bases outside gene matches: 12. Written as DNA, the CDR3 is TGTGCCAGCAGCCTCATGGGGGAGGGCCTCCACGAGCAGTACTTC. Its protein is CASSLMGEGLHEQYF.

The chain uses TRBV4-3 and TRBJ2-1; 9 positions match TRBD1. The CDR3 has 15 amino acids. Germline V gene data show CDR1 as LGHNA and CDR2 as YSLEER. Trimming took 3 bases from V and 9 from J; bases not matched to a gene: 9. The CDR3 DNA sequence: TGCGCCAGCAGCCACGGGACAGGGAGGCCACCTGAGCAGTTCTTC. It codes for CASSHGTGRPPEQFF.

V usage is TRBV6-1 and J usage is TRBJ1-2, with TRBD1 identical over 7 bases. The V segment lost 5 bases and the J segment 11 bases; nucleotides outside the gene matches: 8. CDR3 size: 12 residues. Germline V gene lookup returns CDR1 MNHNS and CDR2 SASEGT. The CDR3 here is CASSNPTGRYTF. CDR3 nucleotide sequence: TGTGCCAGCAGTAACCCGACAGGGCGGTACACCTTC.

This clone was seen once. The chain joins TRBV6-1 to TRBJ2-3, with a possible D match to TRBD1 (5 bases). The V gene's germline CDR1 is MNHNS and CDR2 SASEGT. The V gene lost 2 bases and the J gene lost 0 bases, with 21 bases spanning the gap. The CDR3 has 19 amino acids. The CDR3 nucleotides are TGTGCCAGCAGTGAATACCACGAAGCAGGGTATACTAGCACAGATACGCAGTATTTT. It encodes CASSEYHEAGYTSTDTQYF.

This chain joins TRBV5-4 and TRBJ1-4, with 7 bases identical to TRBD1. The CDR3 has 16 amino acids. The germline gives CDR1 SGHNT, CDR2 YYREEE (reference sequence). Trimming removed 4 bases from V and 8 bases from J; junction bases left unmatched: 14. The CDR3 region has the DNA TGTGCCAGCAGCAAAGGGACAGCGGGCGGGGAAGAAAAACTGTTTTTT. Residues: CASSKGTAGGEEKLFF.

This clone was counted once. The CDR3 sequence: CASSLKLAGGPRETQYF. The CDR3 DNA reads as TGTGCCAGCAGCTTAAAGTTAGCGGGGGGGCCGCGAGAGACCCAGTACTTC. The chain carries TRBV11-2 and TRBJ2-5; 11 positions agree with TRBD2. The germline CDR1 and CDR2 sequences are SGHAT and FQNNGV. This CDR3 spans 17 amino acids. The V and J ends lost 2 bases and 4 bases, in that order; junction bases with no gene match: 9.

In this sample, this clone turned up once. The chain is built from TRBV5-1 and TRBJ2-7; tentatively, D is TRBD1 (5 bases). V was trimmed by 5 bases and J by 4 bases, leaving 19 bases between them. The length of the CDR3 is 15 residues. Germline-derived CDR1 and CDR2 are SGHRS and YFSETQ. In DNA, the CDR3 is TGCGCCAGCAGGAGTTATAAGGCAGGGCGTTACGAGCAGTACTTC. This gives the protein CASRSYKAGRYEQYF.